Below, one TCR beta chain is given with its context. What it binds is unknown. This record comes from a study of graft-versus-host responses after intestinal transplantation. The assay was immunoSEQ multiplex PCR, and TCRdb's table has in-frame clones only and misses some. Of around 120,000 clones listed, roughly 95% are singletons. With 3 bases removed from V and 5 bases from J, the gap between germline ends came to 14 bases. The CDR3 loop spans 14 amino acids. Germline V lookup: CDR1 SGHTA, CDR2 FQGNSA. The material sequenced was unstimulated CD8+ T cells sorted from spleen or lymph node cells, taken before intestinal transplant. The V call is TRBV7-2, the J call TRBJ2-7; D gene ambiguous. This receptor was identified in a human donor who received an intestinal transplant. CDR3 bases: TGTGCCAGCAGCTTTAAAGATTTGACCCACGAGCAGTACTTC. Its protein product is CASSFKDLTHEQYF.